Shown below are 31 T cell receptor beta chains from a single sample sequenced in a study of technical replicates of blood from a handful of donors. TCRdb's table, derived via immunoSEQ multiplex PCR, lists solely in-frame clones and lacks some. The sample records over 55,000 clones, more than 70% being singletons. The sequencing sample was made of PBMCs. All receptors come from a human donor in good health. Some clones in this sample may be carry-over from other donors' samples.

The V gene is TRBV7-9, the J gene TRBJ2-5, with 7 bases aligning to TRBD2. Germline loops: CDR1 SEHNR, CDR2 FQNEAQ (reference sequence). With V trimmed by 1 base and J by 5 bases, 7 bases remained unmatched. CDR3 size: 15 residues. CDR3 loop: CASSLGNSGGETQYF. The CDR3 coding sequence is TGTGCCAGCAGCTTAGGAAACTCCGGGGGGGAGACCCAGTACTTC.

The J gene is TRBJ1-4, the V gene TRBV6-5; TRBD1 is a possible D gene (6 bases). Germline values: CDR1 MNHEY, CDR2 SVGAGI. The CDR3 is 15 residues long. V was clipped by 6 bases and J by 1 base, with 12 bases between them. The CDR3 bases are TGTGCCAGCAGGGCTACAGGGCTAACTAATGAAAAACTGTTTTTT. Encoded protein: CASRATGLTNEKLFF.

V gene TRBV15 combines with J gene TRBJ2-1; 10 nucleotides line up with TRBD1. The CDR3 runs 15 residues. Trimming took 0 bases from V and 8 from J; bases not matched to a gene: 4. CDR1 is LNHNV, CDR2 YYDKDF, per germline (reference sequence). As DNA, the CDR3 is TGTGCCACCAGCAGAGAGCGGACAGGGGGACATGAGCAGTTCTTC. It is translated as CATSRERTGGHEQFF.

The rearrangement uses TRBV30 and TRBJ1-2; TRBD1 is a possible D gene (6 bases). The CDR3 length is 15 residues. The germline gives CDR1 GTSNPN, CDR2 SVGIG (reference sequence). V lost 1 base and J 1 base, leaving 13 bases between the germline ends. CDR3 coding DNA: TGTGCCTGGAGTGGAGGGGGTACTAATAACTATGGCTACACCTTC. It is translated as CAWSGGGTNNYGYTF.

The J gene is TRBJ1-6, the V gene TRBV30; D unclear. CDR3 size: 13 residues. The V end was cut by 8 bases, the J end by 10 bases, with 18 bases between. Germline assignment: CDR1 GTSNPN and CDR2 SVGIG (reference sequence). Here the CDR3 reads CALQYRVRSPLHF. The CDR3, as DNA: TGTGCCCTTCAGTACCGGGTTCGCTCACCCCTCCACTTT. The full variable domain, in which reference TRBV30 and TRBJ1-6 provide the parts outside the CDR3, is SQTIHQWPATLVQPVGSPLSLECTVEGTSNPNLYWYRQAAGRGLQLLFYSVGIGQISSEVPQNLSASRPQDRQFILSSKKLLLSDSGFYLCALQYRVRSPLHFGNGTRLTVT.

V and J are TRBV10-3 and TRBJ2-1, with a weak D call TRBD2 (5 bases). Germline V gene data show CDR1 as ENHRY and CDR2 as SYGVKD. The CDR3 covers 14 residues. V gave up 3 bases and J gave up 1 base, with 7 bases separating them. CDR3 protein: CAISDSGSYNEQFF. The CDR3 DNA sequence: TGTGCCATCAGTGACAGCGGTTCCTACAATGAGCAGTTCTTC.

The genes are TRBV9 and TRBJ2-5; TRBD1 is a possible D gene (6 bases). Germline V lookup: CDR1 SGDLS, CDR2 YYNGEE. V was shortened by 0 bases and J by 5 bases, with 17 bases between the two germline ends. The CDR3 runs to 16 residues. For the CDR3, the DNA is TGTGCCAGCAGCGTAGTCAGCGGTGGGGGCCTTGAGACCCAGTACTTC. It codes for CASSVVSGGGLETQYF.

The gene calls are TRBV7-2 and TRBJ2-1; a possible D gene is TRBD2 (6 bases). The germline CDR1 and CDR2 sequences are SGHTA and FQGNSA. Trimming cost V 5 bases and J 4 bases, with 18 bases left between them. The CDR3 is 16 amino acids. CDR3 sequence: CASSPSPSGPYNEQFF. In DNA, the CDR3 is TGTGCCAGCAGCCCATCGCCCAGCGGGCCTTACAATGAGCAGTTCTTC.

V usage is TRBV6-5 and J usage is TRBJ1-2; tentatively, D is TRBD1 (5 bases). Germline lookup yields CDR1 MNHEY and CDR2 SVGAGI. CDR3 length: 13 amino acids. Trimming took off 2 bases at V and 2 bases at J, with 6 bases between the two ends. The CDR3 here is CASSYDRNYGYTF. The CDR3 nucleotides read TGTGCCAGCAGTTACGACAGAAACTATGGCTACACCTTC.

The chain has TRBV29-1 and TRBJ2-1, with TRBD2 matching 9 bases. This CDR3 is 13 amino acids long. V shed 6 bases, J shed 9 bases, and the junction held 9 bases outside the gene matches. Germline V gives CDR1 SQVTM, CDR2 ANQGSEA. The CDR3 bases are TGCAGCGTGGTAGCGGGAGATGTCTTTGAGCAGTTCTTC. The encoded protein is CSVVAGDVFEQFF.

V is TRBV7-2 and J is TRBJ1-4; D perhaps matches TRBD1 (5 bases). In germline, CDR1 is SGHTA, CDR2 FQGNSA. The V end lost 3 bases, the J end lost 11 bases, and 13 bases lay between the germline ends. The CDR3 extends over 13 amino acids. DNA for the CDR3: TGTGCCAGCAGCTTGGGGTCGCGGGACAAACTGTTTTTT. As protein: CASSLGSRDKLFF.

This clone was counted once. This chain uses TRBV29-1 with TRBJ2-7, with a tentative D call TRBD2 (6 bases). Trimming pared 7 bases from V and 6 bases from J, leaving 19 bases between. The CDR3 sequence is 13 residues long. Germline-derived CDR1 and CDR2 are SQVTM and ANQGSEA. The CDR3 loop is CSAQISGEREQYF. CDR3 DNA sequence: TGCAGCGCCCAGATCTCGGGAGAGCGCGAGCAGTACTTC.

This sequence joins TRBV4-2 and TRBJ1-2; 10 bases align to TRBD1. The V and J ends lost 0 bases and 9 bases, in that order; junction bases with no gene match: 10. The CDR3 length is 16 residues. Germline CDR1 reads LGHNA; CDR2 reads YNFKEQ. The CDR3 DNA sequence: TGTGCCAGCAGCCAAGATCTTGCGGGACAGGGGATTAGCTACACCTTC. Its protein product is CASSQDLAGQGISYTF.

This chain uses TRBV27 with TRBJ1-1, with D perhaps TRBD1 (6 bases). The CDR3 is made up of 16 amino acids. The germline V and J ends were trimmed by 2 bases and 4 bases, with 17 bases remaining between them. Germline V gives CDR1 MNHEY, CDR2 SMNVEV (reference sequence). The CDR3 here is CASSLSSGGRATEAFF. CDR3 bases: TGTGCCAGCAGTTTAAGTTCCGGGGGGCGGGCCACTGAAGCTTTCTTT.

The rearrangement joins TRBV2 to TRBJ1-1; D is possibly TRBD1 (6 bases). CDR3 length equals 12 residues. Germline CDR1 and CDR2: SNHLY and FYNNEI. V was pared by 7 bases and J by 1 base, with 7 bases between. The CDR3: CASTGQNTEAFF. CDR3 DNA: TGTGCCAGCACGGGACAGAACACTGAAGCTTTCTTT.

This chain uses TRBV4-2 with TRBJ1-1; no clear D. This CDR3 comprises 14 residues. Trimming removed 0 bases from V and 1 base from J, with 6 bases in between. CDR1 LGHNA and CDR2 YNFKEQ come from the germline V gene. DNA for the CDR3: TGTGCCAGCAGCCAAGATCGTTCGAACACTGAAGCTTTCTTT. Protein product: CASSQDRSNTEAFF.

This clone came up once. V and J are TRBV9 and TRBJ1-2, with D possibly matching TRBD1 (5 bases). The V gene lost 2 bases and the J gene lost 4 bases, with 12 bases spanning the gap. The CDR3 is made up of 14 amino acids. CDR1 is SGDLS and CDR2 is YYNGEE in the germline V gene. The CDR3 bases are TGTGCCAGCAGCGTGGGGCAGGGAGGCTATGGCTACACCTTC. It encodes CASSVGQGGYGYTF.

This clone was recorded once. The chain uses TRBV6-6 and TRBJ1-2, with D possibly being TRBD1 (5 bases). Germline CDR1 and CDR2: MNHNY and SVGAGI (reference sequence). CDR3 length: 12 amino acids. V shed 7 bases and J shed 8 bases, with 14 bases lying between them. CDR3 DNA sequence: TGTGCCAGCACGGGGGACCGTGAGGGCTACACCTTC. Amino acid sequence: CASTGDREGYTF.

The chain uses TRBV4-3 and TRBJ1-2, with a possible D match to TRBD1 (5 bases). Between the trimmed V and J ends, which lost 5 bases and 5 bases, there was a span of 15 bases. This CDR3 has 14 amino acids. Germline CDR1 is LGHNA and CDR2 is YSLEER. CDR3: CASSDKGHSYGYTF. The CDR3 nucleotides are TGCGCCAGCAGCGATAAAGGACACAGTTATGGCTACACCTTC.

The V and J genes are TRBV5-1 and TRBJ1-6; D call uncertain. This CDR3 spans 13 amino acids. CDR1 is SGHRS, CDR2 YFSETQ, per germline. Deletions cut 0 bases from V and 6 bases from J, with 4 bases between. This chain's CDR3 is CASSLAFNSPLHF. The CDR3 DNA sequence: TGCGCCAGCAGCTTGGCCTTTAATTCACCCCTCCACTTT. Full variable domain (outside the CDR3, taken from reference TRBV5-1 and TRBJ1-6): KAGVTQTPRYLIKTRGQQVTLSCSPISGHRSVSWYQQTPGQGLQFLFEYFSETQRNKGNFPGRFSGRQFSNSRSEMNVSTLELGDSALYLCASSLAFNSPLHFGNGTRLTVT.

The gene calls are TRBV30 and TRBJ2-7; tentatively, D is TRBD2 (6 bases). CDR1 is GTSNPN and CDR2 is SVGIG in the germline V gene (reference sequence). The V and J ends lost 2 bases and 6 bases respectively, with 17 bases between them. The CDR3 runs 14 residues. CDR3 protein: CAWSRWEASSEQYF. The CDR3 DNA sequence: TGTGCCTGGAGTAGGTGGGAGGCGTCCAGCGAGCAGTACTTC.

This clone was seen only once. The chain combines TRBV21-1 with TRBJ1-1; TRBD1 is taken as the D call from the table, unchecked against the DNA. TRBV21-1 is flagged as a pseudogene. The CDR3 has 19 residues. The CDR3 is CASSKSTGGSPNGNTEAFF. In DNA form, the CDR3 reads TGTGCCAGCAGCAAATCGACAGGGGGCTCTCCAAACGGAAACACTGAAGCTTTCTTT.

V gene TRBV11-2 combines with J gene TRBJ1-2; the match to TRBD1 covers 7 bases. Trimming removed 5 bases from V and 5 bases from J; junction bases left unmatched: 8. This CDR3 spans 14 amino acids. Germline CDR1 and CDR2: SGHAT and FQNNGV. The CDR3 DNA follows: TGTGCCAGCAGCCCCCCGGACAGGTTTTATGGCTACACCTTC. This gives the protein CASSPPDRFYGYTF.

The chain carries TRBV18 and TRBJ1-1; no firm D call. Germline lookup yields CDR1 KGHSH and CDR2 LQKENI. The V and J ends lost 4 bases and 4 bases respectively, with 13 bases between them. The CDR3 consists of 14 residues. The CDR3 reads CASSLNLESTEAFF. CDR3 DNA sequence: TGTGCCAGCTCACTAAACCTTGAGAGCACTGAAGCTTTCTTT.

The chain is built from TRBV6-1 and TRBJ1-6; D not certain. The CDR3 totals 15 residues. Trimming shortened V by 2 bases and J by 7 bases, and 12 bases separated the two germline ends. Germline CDR1 MNHNS, CDR2 SASEGT. CDR3 DNA sequence: TGTGCCAGCAGTGAATTCCGAGATTTGAATTCACCCCTCCACTTT. Encoded protein: CASSEFRDLNSPLHF.

In DNA, the CDR3 is TGTGCCAGCAGCTTACGGTCTAGCGGGGGAGCTCGGGGTGAGCAGTTCTTC. It encodes CASSLRSSGGARGEQFF. The genes are TRBV7-9 and TRBJ2-1, with TRBD2 identical over 10 bases. The trim removed 2 bases at V and 9 bases at J, leaving 13 bases unmatched. This CDR3 comprises 17 residues. CDR1 is SEHNR and CDR2 is FQNEAQ in the germline V gene (reference sequence).

V gene TRBV4-1 combines with J gene TRBJ2-1; D remains unclear. V was cut by 1 base and J by 1 base, with 8 bases left in between. Germline V gene data show CDR1 as MGHRA and CDR2 as YSYEKL. The CDR3 spans 15 residues. CDR3 protein: CASSQGAASYNEQFF. The CDR3 DNA reads as TGCGCCAGCAGCCAAGGGGCAGCATCCTACAATGAGCAGTTCTTC.

The chain combines TRBV9 with TRBJ2-1, with 15 nucleotides matching TRBD2. The germline CDR1 and CDR2 sequences are SGDLS and YYNGEE. The CDR3 consists of 20 residues. V shed 3 bases and J 7 bases; nucleotides not matched to a gene: 17. The CDR3 DNA reads TGTGCCAGCAGCGCACCGGGACTAGCGGGGGGCCGAGCCAAGATGAATGAGCAGTTCTTC. It is translated as CASSAPGLAGGRAKMNEQFF. The whole variable domain, filled in from reference TRBV9 and TRBJ2-1, reads DSGVTQTPKHLITATGQRVTLRCSPRSGDLSVYWYQQSLDQGLQFLIQYYNGEERAKGNILERFSAQQFPDLHSELNLSSLELGDSALYFCASSAPGLAGGRAKMNEQFFGPGTRLTVL.

This rearrangement joins TRBV7-9 to TRBJ2-1, with D maybe TRBD2 (5 bases). The CDR3 length is 12 residues. The V gene lost 4 bases and the J gene lost 7 bases, with 8 bases spanning the gap. In germline, CDR1 is SEHNR, CDR2 FQNEAQ (reference sequence). CDR3 nucleotide sequence: TGTGCCAGCAGCTGGGAGTGGAATGAGCAGTTCTTC. Its protein is CASSWEWNEQFF.

The J gene is TRBJ2-7, the V gene TRBV4-1; no definite D call. CDR1 and CDR2 from the germline V gene are MGHRA and YSYEKL. There are 14 residues in the CDR3. V was clipped by 3 bases and J by 3 bases, with 12 bases between them. For the CDR3, the DNA is TGCGCCAGCAGCCAGAGATTAATGAACTACGAGCAGTACTTC. Its translation is CASSQRLMNYEQYF.

This clone was recorded once. The J gene is TRBJ1-2, the V gene TRBV6-5; 7 nucleotides agree with TRBD1. This CDR3 is built from 16 residues. CDR1 and CDR2 from the germline V gene are MNHEY and SVGAGI. V lost 1 base, J lost 0 bases, and 5 bases stayed unmatched. The CDR3 nucleotides read TGTGCCAGCAGTTACTACAGGGGAGCCTCTAACTATGGCTACACCTTC. This codes for CASSYYRGASNYGYTF.